The 20 T cell receptor beta chains in this list originate from one sample, sequenced in a study of identical twins. Via MiXCR, TCRdb re-called the 5' RACE reads, giving one row per CDR3 protein. Seen here are some 250,000 distinct CDR3 sequences, 6% to 7% observed once, and the top ten hold more than 14%. The data were also submitted as part of a second study, on T cells expressing NK-cell markers.

Input material: CD8+ T cells sorted from blood. These receptors came from a woman aged 18-29 years in good health.

There are many counts of this clonotype. V and J are TRBV12-3 or TRBV12-4 and TRBJ2-7; D call uncertain. The V gene lost 7 bases and the J gene lost 2 bases, with 9 bases spanning the gap. CDR3 size: 12 residues. CDR3 region: CASNGDTYEQYF. In DNA, the CDR3 is TGTGCCAGCAACGGAGACACCTACGAGCAGTACTTC.

This clonotype has ten or more counts. This sequence joins TRBV10-2 and TRBJ2-3; D gene ambiguous. Trimming took off 6 bases at V and 14 bases at J, with 18 bases between the two ends. Per the germline V gene, CDR1 is WSHSY and CDR2 is SAAADI. This CDR3 has 12 residues. The DNA of the CDR3 is TGCGCCAGCAGCCTCAGCGCCGGGCAGCTGTATTTT. Its protein product is CASSLSAGQLYF.

The V gene is TRBV9, the J gene TRBJ2-1, with 7 bases identical to TRBD2. Trimming at V came to 0 bases and at J to 9 bases, leaving 9 bases not matched to a gene. The CDR3 spans 15 residues. The V gene's germline CDR1 is SGDLS and CDR2 YYNGEE. The CDR3 DNA is TGTGCCAGCAGCGTAGTTGAGCGGGGATTAGGTGAGCAGTTCTTC. Protein sequence: CASSVVERGLGEQFF. Full variable domain (missing parts from reference TRBV9 and TRBJ2-1): DSGVTQTPKHLITATGQRVTLRCSPRSGDLSVYWYQQSLDQGLQFLIQYYNGEERAKGNILERFSAQQFPDLHSELNLSSLELGDSALYFCASSVVERGLGEQFFGPGTRLTVL.

This clonotype occurred many times. V is TRBV12-3 or TRBV12-4 and J is TRBJ1-1, with 7 bases that match TRBD1. V was pared by 1 base and J by 8 bases, with 4 bases of the junction left unmatched. There are 13 residues in the CDR3. CDR3 DNA: TGTGCCAGCAGTTTAGGGGACAGTTCGGAAGCTTTCTTT. Its translation is CASSLGDSSEAFF.

The chain recombines TRBV2 with TRBJ1-6; D remains unclear. Germline V gene sequence: CDR1 SNHLY, CDR2 FYNNEI. Trimming took 8 bases from V and 8 from J, leaving 13 bases between them. The CDR3 is 13 amino acids. CDR3 bases: TGTGCCAGCTACGCGCTGGGAGATTCACCCCTCCACTTT. This encodes CASYALGDSPLHF. The variable domain in full, with the rest retrieved from reference TRBV2 and TRBJ1-6, is EPEVTQTPSHQVTQMGQEVILRCVPISNHLYFYWYRQILGQKVEFLVSFYNNEISEKSEIFDDQFSVERPDGSNFTLKIRSTKLEDSAMYFCASYALGDSPLHFGNGTRLTVT.

There are many counts of this clonotype. The chain carries TRBV9 and TRBJ1-5; D may be TRBD1 (6 bases). CDR1 is SGDLS and CDR2 is YYNGEE in the germline V gene. V lost 3 bases to trimming and J lost 3 bases, with 10 bases between them. The CDR3 totals 14 residues. As DNA, the CDR3 is TGTGCCAGCAGCGCTGGACAGATCAATCAGCCCCAGCATTTT. Amino acid sequence: CASSAGQINQPQHF.

This clonotype was recorded at least ten times. The genes are TRBV9 and TRBJ2-3, with no clear D. V was trimmed by 4 bases and J by 3 bases, leaving 12 bases between them. The CDR3 length is 14 residues. Germline assignment: CDR1 SGDLS and CDR2 YYNGEE. CDR3 loop: CASSPWLETDTQYF. As DNA, the CDR3 is TGTGCCAGCAGCCCCTGGTTGGAAACAGATACGCAGTATTTT.

V is TRBV29-1 and J is TRBJ2-7, with D uncertain. The CDR3 consists of 12 residues. The germline CDR1 and CDR2 sequences are SQVTM and ANQGSEA. V lost 5 bases and J 0 bases, leaving 8 bases between the germline ends. The CDR3 nucleotides read TGCAGCGTTTCAGAGAGCTCCTACGAGCAGTACTTC. It specifies CSVSESSYEQYF.

This clonotype came up many times. This rearrangement joins TRBV3-1 to TRBJ2-4; D gene unclear. The germline gives CDR1 LGHDT, CDR2 YNNKEL (reference sequence). This CDR3 spans 14 amino acids. V lost 1 base, J lost 3 bases, and 7 bases lay in between. The CDR3 region is CASSQGQIKNIQYF. The DNA for the CDR3 is TGTGCCAGCAGCCAAGGGCAGATCAAAAACATTCAGTACTTC. The whole variable domain, filled in from reference TRBV3-1 and TRBJ2-4, reads DTAVSQTPKYLVTQMGNDKSIKCEQNLGHDTMYWYKQDSKKFLKIMFSYNNKELIINETVPNRFSPKSPDKAHLNLHINSLELGDSAVYFCASSQGQIKNIQYFGAGTRLSVL.

The table lists this clonotype with a few counts. The gene calls are TRBV5-1 and TRBJ2-7, with 13 bases matching TRBD2. The CDR3 loop spans 15 amino acids. Per germline, CDR1 SGHRS and CDR2 YFSETQ. The V gene end was trimmed by 4 bases and the J gene end by 7 bases; junction bases not matched to a gene: 8. The CDR3 spells CASSPGLAGAEEQYF. The CDR3 coding sequence is TGCGCCAGCAGCCCCGGACTAGCGGGAGCAGAGGAGCAGTACTTC.

V is TRBV11-2 and J is TRBJ2-1; the match to TRBD1 covers 9 bases. The CDR3 consists of 15 residues. Germline V gives CDR1 SGHAT, CDR2 FQNNGV. The J segment lost 5 bases and the V segment lost 3 bases, leaving 5 bases of the junction unmatched. CDR3: CASSFEGQGNNEQFF. The CDR3 DNA reads as TGTGCCAGCAGCTTCGAGGGACAGGGAAACAATGAGCAGTTCTTC.

This clonotype was detected many times. This chain links TRBV5-1 with TRBJ2-1; 7 bases align to TRBD1. Germline CDR1 is SGHRS and CDR2 is YFSETQ. V dropped 4 bases and J dropped 4; count of bases not matched to a gene: 11. CDR3 length: 16 residues. CDR3 residues: CASSTLFRGQYNEQFF. CDR3 nucleotides: TGCGCCAGCAGCACCCTATTTAGGGGGCAGTACAATGAGCAGTTCTTC.

The V call is TRBV3-1, the J call TRBJ2-2; the D is unclear. Germline V gene data show CDR1 as LGHDT and CDR2 as YNNKEL (reference sequence). V lost 3 bases and J 6 bases, leaving 8 bases between the germline ends. The CDR3 contains 13 residues. The CDR3, as DNA: TGTGCCAGCAGCCAGATAGAATCCGGGGAGCTGTTTTTT. It specifies CASSQIESGELFF.

This chain's CDR3 is CASSVQGTDTQYF. The CDR3 DNA sequence: TGCGCCAGCAGTGTCCAGGGCACAGATACGCAGTATTTT. This chain connects TRBV10-1 to TRBJ2-3; the D is unclear. V lost 4 bases to trimming and J lost 1 base, with 6 bases between them. The CDR3 covers 13 residues. Germline loops: CDR1 WNHNN, CDR2 SYGVQD (reference sequence).

This clonotype was seen just once. The chain joins TRBV3-1 to TRBJ2-1, with a tentative D call TRBD2 (5 bases). V lost 11 bases to trimming and J lost 9 bases, with 32 bases between them. Germline values: CDR1 LGHDT, CDR2 YNNKEL (reference sequence). The CDR3 spans 17 residues. The CDR3 bases are TGTGCCTCCACCCAAGAGGTAGCGTGGAGGCCTGGTAGTGAGCAGTTCTTC. It encodes CASTQEVAWRPGSEQFF.

This clonotype was observed at least ten times. J is TRBJ1-4 and V is TRBV12-3 or TRBV12-4; D not resolved. CDR3 size: 14 residues. Trimming removed 3 bases from V and 5 bases from J, with 10 bases in between. The CDR3 nucleotides are TGTGCCAGCAGTTTGGCTCCATTCAATGAAAAACTGTTTTTT. This codes for CASSLAPFNEKLFF.

The chain joins TRBV7-8 to TRBJ1-2; 7 bases are a match to TRBD1. Trimming at V came to 0 bases and at J to 6 bases, leaving 7 bases not matched to a gene. The CDR3 runs 15 residues. The germline gives CDR1 SGHVS, CDR2 FQNEAQ. Written as DNA, the CDR3 is TGTGCCAGCAGCTTAGCGCGACAGGGTGTGAATGGCTACACCTTC. Amino acid sequence: CASSLARQGVNGYTF.

This clonotype was picked up many times. The CDR3 reads CASSLTRTAGELFF. The DNA for the CDR3 is TGTGCCAGCAGTTTGACTCGGACGGCCGGGGAGCTGTTTTTT. The V gene is TRBV12-3 or TRBV12-4, the J gene TRBJ2-2; D is undetermined. Trimming left V 3 bases short and J 6 bases short, with 11 bases between. This CDR3 has 14 residues.

This clonotype has ten or more counts. The chain joins TRBV5-1 to TRBJ1-1; perhaps TRBD1 as D (5 bases). Germline CDR1 SGHRS, CDR2 YFSETQ. The CDR3 extends over 15 amino acids. The germline V and J ends were trimmed by 2 bases and 0 bases, with 11 bases remaining between them. The CDR3: CASSFRDGLNTEAFF. The CDR3 DNA sequence: TGCGCCAGCAGCTTCAGGGATGGCCTGAACACTGAAGCTTTCTTT. Looking up the rest from reference TRBV5-1 and TRBJ1-1 gives the full variable domain: KAGVTQTPRYLIKTRGQQVTLSCSPISGHRSVSWYQQTPGQGLQFLFEYFSETQRNKGNFPGRFSGRQFSNSRSEMNVSTLELGDSALYLCASSFRDGLNTEAFFGQGTRLTVV.

This clonotype was observed a few times. V usage is TRBV13 and J usage is TRBJ2-7, with TRBD1 identical over 8 bases. The CDR3 runs to 14 residues. V trimming: 5 bases; J trimming: 2 bases; junction bases outside the gene matches: 5. CDR1 and CDR2 (germline): PRHDT, FYEKMQ (reference sequence). Written as DNA, the CDR3 is TGTGCCAGCAGCCCTACAGGGGGGACCTACGAGCAGTACTTC. This sequence encodes CASSPTGGTYEQYF.